This TCR beta chain was documented in a study of a mutant IDH1 vaccine in newly diagnosed glioma (dated by TCRdb to about 2021). At the level of the whole study: Of the 25 to 40 patients who were treated, about 62% were male and roughly 40% were female, and the mean age was around 41 years. Peripheral blood samples were drawn at six visits, namely V03 (baseline), V05, V07, V10, V12 and V13. Before enrollment, patients had received standard therapy of radiotherapy alone, temozolomide alone, or radiochemotherapy with temozolomide; most received the combination. For exploratory analyses, about 25 treated patients had longitudinal TCRB deep sequencing done wherever samples were available.

The library was made by the immunoSEQ multiplex PCR assay. The hsTCRB Kit was used according to the manufacturer's protocol to amplify rearranged TCR beta chain sequences. An Illumina MiSeq was used to sequence the TCRB libraries. Per the original workflow: The kit vendor's proprietary platform handled demultiplexing, trimming and gene mapping. Sourced from immuneACCESS, this table was stored by TCRdb with only in-frame sequences that have V and J called. A share of the clones is absent; for the studies checked, an unresolved V gene accounts for under half, and the remainder has no known explanation. V and J calls and clone size are copied from that table; D and trimming were computed from the DNA. Counted in this sample were 50,000 or so clones; approximately 80% of them appeared once. The leading ten clones occupy about a fifth of the sample. Concerning this clone itself: It has no known antigen specificity. Qualities for individual bases were not recorded, and no much larger clone is one base off.

The label giving this sample's time point can be read as: baseline, week 1 (first vaccination visit). What this sample's treatment or condition label stands for: pre-vaccination baseline after standard-of-care therapy. The donors had newly diagnosed IDH1-mutant astrocytomas of WHO grade 3 or 4 that showed loss of nuclear ATRX. The samples were drawn from NOA16, a multicentre, single-arm, open-label phase I trial in Germany that tested a mutant IDH1 peptide vaccine in humans for the first time. Visit V03 blood draws served as the baseline sample for immunogenicity testing. Genomic DNA for TCRB sequencing was extracted from EDTA blood using the DNeasy Blood and Tissue Kit. The germline V gene supplies CDR1 SNHLY and CDR2 FYNNEI. The CDR3 covers 14 residues, taking in both the cysteine and the phenylalanine. Just the 42-base CDR3 DNA is kept, in frame starting at base 1. Trimmed from V: 6 bases; trimmed from J: 3 bases; junction bases lacking a gene match: 3.

Summary of the overall study and its limitations: Immune responses induced by the vaccine were seen in roughly 92% of patients across multiple MHC alleles. Selection of PBMC samples for TCRB deep sequencing was based on availability. The authors stated that sample limitations prevented analyses of patient blood samples from being reproduced. Changes in the top peripheral T cell clonotypes picked up by TCRB sequencing did not appear to be linked to pseudoprogression.

This specimen was PBMCs, taken from a glioma patient treated with radiotherapy, temozolomide or both. The receptor was derived from a man aged 18 to 30 with glioma. The chain couples TRBV2 to TRBJ2-7; TRBD2 agrees with 12 junctional bases. The DNA sequence follows: TGTGCCAGCAGACGGACTAGCGGGGACTACGAGCAGTACTTC. Its coded protein is CASRRTSGDYEQYF.